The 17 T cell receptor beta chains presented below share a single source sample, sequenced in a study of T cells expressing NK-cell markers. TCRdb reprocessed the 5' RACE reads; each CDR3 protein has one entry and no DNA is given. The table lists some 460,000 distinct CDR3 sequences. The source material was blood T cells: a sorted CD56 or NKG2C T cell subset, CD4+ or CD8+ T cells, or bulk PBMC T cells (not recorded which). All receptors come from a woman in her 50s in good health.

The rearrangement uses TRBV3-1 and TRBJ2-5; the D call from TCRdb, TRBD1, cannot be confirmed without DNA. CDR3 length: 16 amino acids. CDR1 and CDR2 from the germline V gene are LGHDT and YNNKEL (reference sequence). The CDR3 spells CASSPSGAQGWETQYF.

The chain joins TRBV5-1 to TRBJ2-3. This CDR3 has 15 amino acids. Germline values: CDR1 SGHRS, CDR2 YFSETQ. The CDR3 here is CASSLHDTSPDTQYF.

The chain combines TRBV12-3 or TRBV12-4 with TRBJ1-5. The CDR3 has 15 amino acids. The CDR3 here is CASSFSRSSNQPQHF.

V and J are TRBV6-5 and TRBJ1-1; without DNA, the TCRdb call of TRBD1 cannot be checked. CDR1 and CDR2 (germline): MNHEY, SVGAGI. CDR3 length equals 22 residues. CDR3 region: CASSYSGWAADRGLPLSHEAFF.

The CDR3: CASSPTGEKGGYTF. The chain uses TRBV6-6 and TRBJ1-2; TCRdb returns TRBD1, unconfirmable since there is no DNA. Germline CDR1 reads MNHNY; CDR2 reads SVGAGI (reference sequence). The CDR3 spans 14 residues.

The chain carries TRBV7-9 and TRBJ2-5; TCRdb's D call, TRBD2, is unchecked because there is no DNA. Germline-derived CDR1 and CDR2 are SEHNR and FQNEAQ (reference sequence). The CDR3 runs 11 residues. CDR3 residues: CATEGQETQYF.

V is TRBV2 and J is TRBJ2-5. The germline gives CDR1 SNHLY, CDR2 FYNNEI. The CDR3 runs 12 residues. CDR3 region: CASCEVQETQYF.

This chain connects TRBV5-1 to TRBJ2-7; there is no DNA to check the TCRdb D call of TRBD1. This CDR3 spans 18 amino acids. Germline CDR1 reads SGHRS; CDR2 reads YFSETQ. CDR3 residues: CASSWRDRSSSGFSEQYF.

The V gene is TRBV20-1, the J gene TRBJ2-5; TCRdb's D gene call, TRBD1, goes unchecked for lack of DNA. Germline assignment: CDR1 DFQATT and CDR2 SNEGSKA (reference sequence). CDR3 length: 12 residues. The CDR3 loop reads CSLPGPSSTQYF.

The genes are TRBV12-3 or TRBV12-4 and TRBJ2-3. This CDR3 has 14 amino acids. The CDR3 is CASSLEPYTDTQYF.

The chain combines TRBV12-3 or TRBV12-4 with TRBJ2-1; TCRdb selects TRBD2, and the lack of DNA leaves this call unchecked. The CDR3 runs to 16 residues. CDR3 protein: CASPRRLAGVDDEQFF.

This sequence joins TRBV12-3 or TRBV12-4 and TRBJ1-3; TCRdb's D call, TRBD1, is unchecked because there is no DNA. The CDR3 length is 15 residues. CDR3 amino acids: CASSPDRGLENTIYF.

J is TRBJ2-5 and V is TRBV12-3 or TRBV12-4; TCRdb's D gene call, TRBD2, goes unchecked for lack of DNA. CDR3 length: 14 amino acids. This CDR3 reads CASSLAGGRETQYF.

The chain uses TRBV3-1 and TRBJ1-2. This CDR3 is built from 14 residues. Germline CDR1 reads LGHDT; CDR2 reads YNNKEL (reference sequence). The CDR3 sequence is CASSQDRNGYGYTF.

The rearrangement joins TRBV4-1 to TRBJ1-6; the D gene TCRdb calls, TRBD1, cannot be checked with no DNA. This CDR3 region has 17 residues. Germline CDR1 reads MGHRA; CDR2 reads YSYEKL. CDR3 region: CASRPGQAKRRNSPLHF.

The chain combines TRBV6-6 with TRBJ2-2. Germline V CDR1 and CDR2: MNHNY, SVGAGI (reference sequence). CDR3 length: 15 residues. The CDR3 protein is CASSYGGANAGELFF.

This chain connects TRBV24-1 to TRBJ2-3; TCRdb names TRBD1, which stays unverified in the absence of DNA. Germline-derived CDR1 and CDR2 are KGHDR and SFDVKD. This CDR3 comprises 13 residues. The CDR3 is CATSDESGRGQYF.